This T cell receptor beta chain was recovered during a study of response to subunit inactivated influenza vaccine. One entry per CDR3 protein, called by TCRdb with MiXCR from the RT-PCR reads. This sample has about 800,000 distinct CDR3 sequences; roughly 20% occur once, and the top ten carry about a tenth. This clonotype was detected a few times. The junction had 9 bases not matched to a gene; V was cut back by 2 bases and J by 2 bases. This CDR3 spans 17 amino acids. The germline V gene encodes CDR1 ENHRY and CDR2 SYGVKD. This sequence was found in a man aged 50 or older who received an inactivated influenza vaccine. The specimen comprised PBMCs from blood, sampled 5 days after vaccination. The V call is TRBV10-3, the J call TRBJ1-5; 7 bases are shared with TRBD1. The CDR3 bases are TGTGCCATCAGTGAGCGGCAGGGGGGGACCGGCAATCAGCCCCAGCATTTT. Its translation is CAISERQGGTGNQPQHF.